The 29 T cell receptor beta chains reported below all come from one sample, sequenced in a study of blood T cell repertoires in COVID-19. Clones were read by immunoSEQ multiplex PCR, and TCRdb kept only the in-frame ones, dropping some. The sample has about 64,000 clones; approximately 80% are singletons. The sample was peripheral blood. The receptor set was obtained from a woman in her sixties or seventies with acute or convalescent COVID-19.

The chain has TRBV2 and TRBJ1-6; no clear D. Germline loops: CDR1 SNHLY, CDR2 FYNNEI. CDR3 length: 13 amino acids. Trimming removed 10 bases from V and 4 bases from J, with 11 bases in between. The DNA of the CDR3 is TGTGCCACCCGGGGAGATTATAATTCACCCCTCCACTTT. Its translation: CATRGDYNSPLHF.

The V gene is TRBV9, the J gene TRBJ1-1, with TRBD1 matching over 9 bases. Germline V gene data show CDR1 as SGDLS and CDR2 as YYNGEE. The CDR3 runs to 14 residues. V lost 4 bases and J lost 6; bases outside the gene matches: 7. The CDR3 loop reads CASSYITGGPEAFF. In DNA form, the CDR3 reads TGTGCCAGCAGCTATATCACAGGGGGCCCTGAAGCTTTCTTT.

In DNA form, the CDR3 reads TGTGCGATATCCCCGGGACAGGGGATGGCAAAACTGTTTTTT. Amino acids: CAISPGQGMAKLFF. The V and J genes are TRBV28 and TRBJ1-4; 10 nucleotides align to TRBD1. The CDR3 is 14 amino acids. Germline V gene data show CDR1 as MDHEN and CDR2 as SYDVKM.

The J gene is TRBJ2-7, the V gene TRBV18; 11 nucleotides align to TRBD1. The CDR3 runs to 14 residues. Germline V gene lookup returns CDR1 KGHSH and CDR2 LQKENI. Trimming cost V 3 bases and J 4 bases; bases outside gene matches: 2. In DNA form, the CDR3 reads TGTGCCAGCTCACCGGGGACAGGGGGTTACGAGCAGTACTTC. Its protein product is CASSPGTGGYEQYF.

The gene calls are TRBV7-6 and TRBJ1-6; TRBD1 matches at 8 bases. The CDR3 loop spans 16 amino acids. V lost 1 base and J lost 7; bases outside the gene matches: 6. Germline loops: CDR1 SGHVS, CDR2 FNYEAQ. CDR3: CASSLGGQGLNSPLHF. Here the CDR3 DNA reads TGTGCCAGCAGCTTAGGCGGACAGGGTTTGAATTCACCCCTCCACTTT.

The chain has TRBV19 and TRBJ2-2; 9 bases are a match to TRBD1. The junction had 10 bases not matched to a gene; V was cut back by 5 bases and J by 6 bases. Germline V lookup: CDR1 LNHDA, CDR2 SQIVND (reference sequence). CDR3 length: 16 amino acids. CDR3 bases: TGTGCCAGTAGTCCGCCGGGACAGGGAGCGGCCGGGGAGCTGTTTTTT. It translates to CASSPPGQGAAGELFF.

The chain recombines TRBV5-1 with TRBJ1-1; a possible D gene is TRBD1 (6 bases). CDR3 length: 13 residues. In germline, CDR1 is SGHRS, CDR2 YFSETQ. Between the trimmed V and J ends, which lost 0 bases and 10 bases, there was a span of 13 bases. This chain's CDR3 is CASSLDHTGTAFF. The CDR3 coding sequence is TGCGCCAGCAGCTTGGATCACACAGGGACAGCTTTCTTT.

This chain joins TRBV19 and TRBJ2-7, with TRBD1 matching 8 bases. From germline, CDR1 is LNHDA and CDR2 SQIVND (reference sequence). The V gene end was trimmed by 5 bases and the J gene end by 3 bases; junction bases not matched to a gene: 9. The CDR3 is made up of 15 amino acids. The CDR3 loop reads CASSGTGTGFYEQYF. CDR3 sequence (DNA): TGTGCCAGTAGTGGAACCGGGACAGGTTTCTACGAGCAGTACTTC.

The chain has TRBV5-1 and TRBJ2-7; 8 positions match TRBD2. J was trimmed by 7 bases and V by 2 bases; bases with no gene match: 8. Germline V gene data show CDR1 as SGHRS and CDR2 as YFSETQ. The CDR3 runs 14 residues. DNA of the CDR3: TGCGCCAGCAGCTTCGCGGGGGGCGAGGGGGAGCAGTACTTC. Translation: CASSFAGGEGEQYF.

The rearrangement links TRBV18 to TRBJ1-6; D perhaps matches TRBD1 (5 bases). Germline V gene lookup returns CDR1 KGHSH and CDR2 LQKENI. This CDR3 is 14 amino acids long. V dropped 2 bases and J dropped 6 bases, with 8 bases sitting between them. CDR3 loop: CASSPAGGNSPLHF. CDR3 nucleotides: TGTGCCAGCTCACCAGCGGGGGGTAATTCACCCCTCCACTTT.

V usage is TRBV5-1 and J usage is TRBJ2-3, with 15 bases identical to TRBD2. Trimming at V came to 1 base and at J to 5 bases, leaving 5 bases not matched to a gene. This CDR3 comprises 17 residues. CDR1 and CDR2 (germline): SGHRS, YFSETQ. The CDR3 DNA reads as TGCGCCAGCAGCTTGACCGGGACTAGCGGGGGGAGAGATACGCAGTATTTT. Protein: CASSLTGTSGGRDTQYF.

This chain uses TRBV10-1 with TRBJ2-3; TRBD1 might be the D (6 bases). CDR3 size: 13 residues. V was cut by 2 bases and J by 4 bases, with 7 bases left in between. Germline values: CDR1 WNHNN, CDR2 SYGVQD (reference sequence). In DNA form, the CDR3 reads TGCGCCAGCAGTGAGAGGGGGTCAGATACGCAGTATTTT. This sequence encodes CASSERGSDTQYF.

V gene TRBV6-5 combines with J gene TRBJ2-1; 7 bases match TRBD2. CDR1 is MNHEY, CDR2 SVGAGI, per germline. The V segment lost 8 bases and the J segment 8 bases; nucleotides outside the gene matches: 12. This CDR3 has 14 amino acids. The CDR3 DNA sequence: TGTGCCAGCCGAGGCGGGGGAGAATCCGATGAGCAGTTCTTC. This translates into CASRGGGESDEQFF.

The gene calls are TRBV2 and TRBJ2-2; D ambiguous. Germline values: CDR1 SNHLY, CDR2 FYNNEI. The V end was cut by 4 bases, the J end by 0 bases, with 9 bases between. The CDR3 contains 15 residues. The chain's CDR3 is CASSVMSANTGELFF. The CDR3 nucleotides read TGTGCCAGCAGTGTTATGTCTGCGAACACCGGGGAGCTGTTTTTT.

Only a few counts were recorded for this clone. The V and J genes are TRBV13 and TRBJ1-6; 7 bases match TRBD1. Germline CDR1 reads PRHDT; CDR2 reads FYEKMQ (reference sequence). The CDR3 sequence is 17 residues long. V lost 5 bases, J lost 9 bases, and 16 bases stayed unmatched. CDR3 DNA: TGTGCCAGCAGCCTCCGTCCCCTTACAGGGGACGGTTCACCCCTCCACTTT. Amino acids: CASSLRPLTGDGSPLHF.

This rearrangement joins TRBV3-1 (or the pseudogene TRBV3-2) to TRBJ1-5, with D possibly being TRBD1 (5 bases). Trimming removed 0 bases from V and 6 bases from J, with 9 bases in between. Germline V gene lookup returns CDR1 LGHDT and CDR2 YNNKEL (reference sequence). The CDR3 has 14 residues. This CDR3 reads CASSQEGRSQPQHF. CDR3 DNA: TGTGCCAGCAGCCAAGAGGGGCGCAGTCAGCCCCAGCATTTT.

The chain recombines TRBV25-1 with TRBJ1-2, with D perhaps matching TRBD1 (5 bases). CDR3 size: 15 residues. The germline V and J ends were trimmed by 3 bases and 0 bases, with 11 bases remaining between them. CDR1 and CDR2 (germline): MGHDK, SYGVNS. CDR3 loop: CASSDQGDPNYGYTF. The CDR3 region has the DNA TGTGCCAGCAGTGATCAAGGGGATCCTAACTATGGCTACACCTTC.

As DNA, the CDR3 is TGCGCCAGCACCGAGGGGACAGGGGGAACTCTGGAGCAGTACTTC. The encoded protein is CASTEGTGGTLEQYF. The chain recombines TRBV10-2 with TRBJ2-7, with 11 bases lining up with TRBD1. After removal of 7 bases from V and 7 bases from J, the junction contained 12 bases not matched to a gene. Looked up from germline, CDR1 is WSHSY and CDR2 is SAAADI. This CDR3 region has 15 residues.

This chain joins TRBV11-2 and TRBJ2-1, with 7 bases that match TRBD2. The germline gives CDR1 SGHAT, CDR2 FQNNGV. V shed 5 bases, J shed 3 bases, and the junction held 7 bases outside the gene matches. This CDR3 spans 15 amino acids. The CDR3 spells CASSHPGGNYNEQFF. As DNA, the CDR3 is TGTGCCAGCAGCCATCCGGGGGGAAACTACAATGAGCAGTTCTTC.

The V gene is TRBV27, the J gene TRBJ1-5; a possible D gene is TRBD1 (5 bases). Between the trimmed V and J ends, which lost 6 bases and 4 bases, there was a span of 22 bases. Looked up from germline, CDR1 is MNHEY and CDR2 is SMNVEV (reference sequence). This CDR3 contains 17 residues. The CDR3, as DNA: TGTGCCAGCAGGCAATCAGGGCGGGGAGTTGTAAATCAGCCCCAGCATTTT. This encodes CASRQSGRGVVNQPQHF.

V usage is TRBV9 and J usage is TRBJ2-7; 7 bases line up with TRBD2. V dropped 4 bases and J dropped 3; count of bases not matched to a gene: 7. Germline lookup yields CDR1 SGDLS and CDR2 YYNGEE. The CDR3 length is 14 residues. This chain's CDR3 is CASSPTGGIYEQYF. CDR3 in DNA: TGTGCCAGCAGCCCGACGGGGGGTATCTACGAGCAGTACTTC.

The genes are TRBV9 and TRBJ1-5, with TRBD1 identical over 7 bases. V was clipped by 3 bases and J by 3 bases; unmatched bases: 3. Germline V gene lookup returns CDR1 SGDLS and CDR2 YYNGEE. The CDR3 loop spans 14 amino acids. CDR3 in DNA: TGTGCCAGCAGCGCCGGACAGGCCAATCAGCCCCAGCATTTT. This gives the protein CASSAGQANQPQHF.

Sample share makes this clone medium-sized (0.01 to 0.1%). In DNA, the CDR3 is TGTGCCAGCAGTTCAGTAGCGGGATATCCCGGGGAGCTGTTTTTT. It is translated as CASSSVAGYPGELFF. V usage is TRBV27 and J usage is TRBJ2-2; 8 bases are a match to TRBD2. V dropped 4 bases and J dropped 6; count of bases not matched to a gene: 7. This CDR3 is 15 amino acids long. The germline CDR1 and CDR2 sequences are MNHEY and SMNVEV (reference sequence).

This rearrangement joins TRBV6-5 to TRBJ1-1; 10 nucleotides line up with TRBD1. Looked up from germline, CDR1 is MNHEY and CDR2 is SVGAGI. CDR3 size: 15 residues. With V trimmed by 9 bases and J by 5 bases, 12 bases remained unmatched. The CDR3, as DNA: TGTGCCAGTATAAGCCCGGGACAGGGGAAAACTGAAGCTTTCTTT. Protein: CASISPGQGKTEAFF.

The chain uses TRBV20-1 and TRBJ2-7, with 10 bases lining up with TRBD1. From germline, CDR1 is DFQATT and CDR2 SNEGSKA (reference sequence). The length of the CDR3 is 15 residues. The junction had 11 bases not matched to a gene; V was cut back by 3 bases and J by 6 bases. The CDR3 nucleotides are TGCAGTGCTAGTATGGGACAGGGGTTTGCGAGCGAGCAGTACTTC. The encoded protein is CSASMGQGFASEQYF.

The rearrangement links TRBV2 to TRBJ1-5, with a tentative D call TRBD1 (5 bases). V was trimmed by 4 bases and J by 7 bases, leaving 14 bases between them. The CDR3 length is 14 residues. Germline CDR1 SNHLY, CDR2 FYNNEI. The CDR3 here is CASSVQGIQQPQHF. In DNA, the CDR3 is TGTGCCAGCAGTGTCCAGGGAATTCAACAGCCCCAGCATTTT.

The chain employs TRBV2 and TRBJ2-7; 9 bases line up with TRBD2. Germline lookup yields CDR1 SNHLY and CDR2 FYNNEI. The length of the CDR3 is 16 residues. J lost 1 base, V lost 4 bases, and 8 bases had no gene match. CDR3 protein: CASSAPGLAISYEQYF. In nucleotides, the CDR3 is TGTGCCAGCAGTGCCCCAGGACTAGCGATATCCTACGAGCAGTACTTC. The whole variable domain, filled in from reference TRBV2 and TRBJ2-7, reads EPEVTQTPSHQVTQMGQEVILRCVPISNHLYFYWYRQILGQKVEFLVSFYNNEISEKSEIFDDQFSVERPDGSNFTLKIRSTKLEDSAMYFCASSAPGLAISYEQYFGPGTRLTVT.

The chain carries TRBV5-6 and TRBJ2-3; D call uncertain. The V end lost 0 bases, the J end lost 1 base, and 9 bases lay between the germline ends. Looked up from germline, CDR1 is SGHDT and CDR2 is YYEEEE. This CDR3 is 15 amino acids long. DNA for the CDR3: TGTGCCAGCAGCTTGGTTGGGCTTCGCACAGATACGCAGTATTTT. This sequence encodes CASSLVGLRTDTQYF.

The chain carries TRBV24-1 and TRBJ2-7; 7 nucleotides agree with TRBD1. This CDR3 comprises 16 residues. In germline, CDR1 is KGHDR, CDR2 SFDVKD. The trim removed 5 bases at V and 2 bases at J, leaving 11 bases unmatched. CDR3 coding DNA: TGTGCCACCAGTGGAACCTCAACAGGGGCTACCTACGAGCAGTACTTC. This sequence encodes CATSGTSTGATYEQYF.